The next 18 T cell receptor beta chains were all read from a single sample in a study of cytomegalovirus exposure and HLA in healthy donors. Primers: 60 Vbeta forward and 13 Jbeta reverse. Profiled with immunoSEQ multiplex PCR; TCRdb holds only in-frame clones, not every one. In the table there are about 160,000 clones, roughly 80% of which are singletons. Sequencing used PBMCs. The receptor source for this set is a middle-aged man in good health and CMV-seronegative.

This sequence joins TRBV5-6 and TRBJ1-2, with D possibly TRBD1 on 6 matching bases. Deletions cut 0 bases from V and 10 bases from J, with 16 bases between. Germline V gives CDR1 SGHDT, CDR2 YYEEEE. The CDR3 covers 14 residues. The CDR3 region is CASSLVGGAGVYTF. Here the CDR3 DNA reads TGTGCCAGCAGCTTGGTTGGGGGGGCGGGTGTCTACACCTTC. The variable domain in full, with the rest retrieved from reference TRBV5-6 and TRBJ1-2, is DAGVTQSPTHLIKTRGQQVTLRCSPKSGHDTVSWYQQALGQGPQFIFQYYEEEERQRGNFPDRFSGHQFPNYSSELNVNALLLGDSALYLCASSLVGGAGVYTFGSGTRLTVV.

This clone was detected once. At one boundary the junction diverges from the germline segment, which might be a read error. This chain connects TRBV4-3 to TRBJ1-2; TRBD1 matches 8 bases. The CDR3 contains 13 residues. Germline assignment: CDR1 LGHNA and CDR2 YSLEER. DNA of the CDR3: TGCGCCAGCAGCACCGGACAGGGCGATGGCTACCCCTTC. This translates into CASSTGQGDGYPF.

The gene calls are TRBV5-5 and TRBJ1-1; no clear D gene. This CDR3 spans 14 amino acids. With 2 bases removed from V and 4 bases from J, the gap between germline ends came to 12 bases. Per the germline V gene, CDR1 is SGHKS and CDR2 is YYEKEE (reference sequence). DNA of the CDR3: TGTGCCAGCAGCTTACGACTGGAGAGCACTGAAGCTTTCTTT. It is translated as CASSLRLESTEAFF.

The CDR3 sequence: CASSRDRGSNTEAFF. The CDR3 coding sequence is TGCGCCAGCAGCCGGGACAGGGGATCGAACACTGAAGCTTTCTTT. The chain couples TRBV5-1 to TRBJ1-1, with 10 bases identical to TRBD1. This CDR3 has 15 residues. After removal of 4 bases from V and 1 base from J, the junction contained 4 bases not matched to a gene. The germline V gene encodes CDR1 SGHRS and CDR2 YFSETQ.

The gene calls are TRBV2 and TRBJ2-3; 9 nucleotides agree with TRBD1. This CDR3 region has 15 residues. Germline CDR1 reads SNHLY; CDR2 reads FYNNEI. Trimming removed 5 bases from V and 5 bases from J; junction bases left unmatched: 8. CDR3 DNA sequence: TGTGCCAGCAGTACCGGGACAGGGTTTGGAGATACGCAGTATTTT. It is translated as CASSTGTGFGDTQYF.

This chain uses TRBV5-8 with TRBJ2-7; 14 bases map to TRBD2. Germline loops: CDR1 SGHTS, CDR2 YDEGEE. Trimming removed 0 bases from V and 3 bases from J; junction bases left unmatched: 8. CDR3 length: 18 residues. CDR3 nucleotides: TGTGCCAGCAGCTTGGTTGGACTAGCGGGGGGCCCCTACTACGAGCAGTACTTC. The encoded protein is CASSLVGLAGGPYYEQYF. Variable domain in full (rest from reference TRBV5-8 and TRBJ2-7): EAGVTQSPTHLIKTRGQQATLRCSPISGHTSVYWYQQALGLGLQFLLWYDEGEERNRGNFPPRFSGRQFPNYSSELNVNALELEDSALYLCASSLVGLAGGPYYEQYFGPGTRLTVT.

This rearrangement joins TRBV4-1 to TRBJ1-1, with D perhaps TRBD1 (6 bases). This CDR3 spans 16 amino acids. Per germline, CDR1 MGHRA and CDR2 YSYEKL. V lost 0 bases and J 10 bases, leaving 21 bases between the germline ends. This chain's CDR3 is CASSQDVSGALVGAFF. The CDR3 DNA reads as TGCGCCAGCAGCCAAGATGTGTCAGGGGCTCTCGTCGGAGCTTTCTTT.

In this sample, this clone turned up once. This chain uses TRBV30 with TRBJ2-5; D gene uncertain. The J call may not be correct, given that the DNA end is closer to TRBJ2-7. The CDR3 length is 15 residues. CDR1 is GTSNPN and CDR2 is SVGIG in the germline V gene (reference sequence). CDR3 DNA: TGTGCCTGGAGTGTATGGGCAGCCGCTACCTACGAGCAGTACTTC. The encoded protein is CAWSVWAAATYEQYF.

V usage is TRBV2 and J usage is TRBJ1-3; D ambiguous. In germline, CDR1 is SNHLY, CDR2 FYNNEI. The CDR3 is made up of 14 amino acids. Trimming removed 5 bases at V and 3 bases at J, with 11 bases between. CDR3 residues: CASSTRGGGNTIYF. The CDR3 DNA reads TGTGCCAGCAGTACCCGGGGTGGTGGAAACACCATATATTTT.

The chain uses TRBV7-3 and TRBJ2-7; 9 bases match TRBD1. CDR1 and CDR2 from the germline V gene are SGHTA and FQGTGA. The V gene end was trimmed by 2 bases and the J gene end by 3 bases; junction bases not matched to a gene: 2. There are 14 residues in the CDR3. For the CDR3, the DNA is TGTGCCAGCAGCTTAGACAGGGGGATCTACGAGCAGTACTTC. Translating it yields CASSLDRGIYEQYF.

The J gene is TRBJ1-2, the V gene TRBV6-4; D not certain. In germline, CDR1 is MRHNA, CDR2 SNTAGT. Trimming left V 6 bases short and J 2 bases short, with 10 bases between. CDR3 length equals 13 residues. This chain's CDR3 is CASREDGNYGYTF. The CDR3 region has the DNA TGTGCCAGCAGGGAGGACGGGAACTATGGCTACACCTTC.

V gene TRBV14 combines with J gene TRBJ1-2, with TRBD1 identical over 10 bases. The germline V gene has CDR1 SGHDN and CDR2 FVKESK. This CDR3 is built from 15 residues. Trimming removed 4 bases from V and 6 bases from J; junction bases left unmatched: 8. The CDR3 sequence is CASSRGTGEMDGYTF. CDR3 sequence (DNA): TGTGCCAGCAGCCGCGGGACAGGGGAGATGGATGGCTACACCTTC.

The chain's CDR3 is CASSSLGRAGYTF. The CDR3 DNA reads TGTGCCAGTAGTTCCCTGGGCAGGGCGGGCTACACCTTC. V usage is TRBV19 and J usage is TRBJ1-2; a possible D gene is TRBD1 (5 bases). This CDR3 comprises 13 residues. The ends were cut back, 5 bases at V and 8 bases at J, with 15 bases in the middle. Germline-derived CDR1 and CDR2 are LNHDA and SQIVND (reference sequence).

This chain uses TRBV9 with TRBJ2-7; TRBD2 might be the D (5 bases). The V and J ends lost 8 bases and 2 bases respectively, with 11 bases between them. The length of the CDR3 is 12 residues. Germline loops: CDR1 SGDLS, CDR2 YYNGEE. The CDR3 is CASRREPYEQYF. CDR3 DNA: TGTGCCAGTCGACGGGAACCCTACGAGCAGTACTTC.

This clone was recorded a few times. The V gene is TRBV5-1, the J gene TRBJ2-2; D might be TRBD1 (6 bases). The CDR3 runs to 15 residues. V shed 3 bases and J shed 0 bases, with 9 bases lying between them. Germline values: CDR1 SGHRS, CDR2 YFSETQ. CDR3 sequence: CASSSGTPNTGELFF. Here the CDR3 DNA reads TGCGCCAGCAGCTCCGGGACACCGAACACCGGGGAGCTGTTTTTT.

This chain connects TRBV6-5 to TRBJ2-5, with D tentatively TRBD1 (6 bases). Trimming removed 6 bases from V and 2 bases from J, with 16 bases in between. CDR3 length equals 15 residues. CDR1 is MNHEY, CDR2 SVGAGI, per germline. The CDR3 nucleotides read TGTGCCAGCAGCCTATCACAGGGTTTACAAGAGACCCAGTACTTC. Its translation: CASSLSQGLQETQYF.

The V call is TRBV6-5, the J call TRBJ1-2, with D possibly matching TRBD1 (6 bases). The CDR3 runs to 12 residues. Germline values: CDR1 MNHEY, CDR2 SVGAGI. V was cut by 6 bases and J by 5 bases, with 10 bases left in between. The chain's CDR3 is CASRVRGYGYTF. The CDR3 DNA reads TGTGCCAGCAGGGTCAGGGGATATGGCTACACCTTC.

J is TRBJ2-7 and V is TRBV15; D might be TRBD2 (6 bases). Trimming left V 4 bases short and J 6 bases short, with 19 bases between. This CDR3 spans 15 amino acids. Per germline, CDR1 LNHNV and CDR2 YYDKDF (reference sequence). The CDR3 loop is CATSIIRVGGVEQYF. CDR3 bases: TGTGCCACCAGCATAATCCGGGTTGGAGGGGTCGAGCAGTACTTC.